This T cell receptor beta chain was recovered during a study of long-term antiretroviral therapy in people with HIV. Study outcomes and limitations: Clones that had undergone expansion before ART dominated the repertoire at all time points. Diversity went up after ART and still fell short of transplant donor controls.

With 3 bases clipped from V and 3 bases from J, the junction kept 6 bases outside the gene matches. Germline V gives CDR1 SGHRS, CDR2 YFSETQ. The CDR3 sequence is 15 residues long. Points on this clone: Its antigen is not identified.

People in the study who had HIV all got their treatment in the United States. Run at survey level, the immunoSEQ assay was version v3.0. Per-sample sequencing targets were roughly 35,000-55,000 T-cell genomes. Data came from immunoSEQ multiplex PCR; TCRdb stores just in-frame clones and leaves some out. The sample has about 28,000 clones, around 83% seen once; the top ten hold less than 6%. This TCR derives from a woman under 40 with HIV. This material consisted of unsorted PBMCs, taken 0.8 years after starting antiretroviral therapy. This chain connects TRBV5-1 to TRBJ2-3, with 8 positions matching TRBD1. Written as DNA, the CDR3 is TGCGCCAGCAGCTGGCGGGACAGGAGGACAGATACGCAGTATTTT. Amino acids: CASSWRDRRTDTQYF.